The text below deals with one T cell receptor beta chain. One base away lies a much larger clone, so this may be a sequencing read error. The data were obtained in a study of T cells in Graves' hyperthyroidism and ophthalmopathy. TCR beta CDR3 region amplification was performed from RNA transcripts. The study used the HTBI primer set for a first-round RT-PCR of the TCR CDR3. MiXCR, run by TCRdb on the multiplex PCR reads, gives a single entry per CDR3 protein. The repertoire has more than 450,000 distinct CDR3 sequences, about 20% of them found once; the top ten carry 45% to 50%. There are 15 residues in the CDR3. Germline V gene data show CDR1 as MNHEY and CDR2 as SMNVEV (reference sequence). V shed 9 bases and J 0 bases; nucleotides not matched to a gene: 10. Roughly 9.1 ml of fresh peripheral blood supplied the PBMCs.

This chain connects TRBV27 to TRBJ2-7; 8 positions agree with TRBD2. The sample comprised blood. The receptor comes from a man in his forties with Graves' ophthalmopathy. DNA of the CDR3: TGTGCCAGTCACCAACCGGGGGGGAACTCCTACGAGCAGTACTTC. Its protein product is CASHQPGGNSYEQYF.